Listed below are T cell receptor beta chains from one sample, sequenced in a study of T cells in Graves' hyperthyroidism and ophthalmopathy. TCRdb re-called the multiplex PCR reads through MiXCR, storing one row per CDR3 protein. In the table there are over 150,000 distinct CDR3 sequences, around 17% of which are singletons. What was sequenced was blood. The receptors were gathered from a woman aged 45-60 years with Graves' hyperthyroidism. The conserved cysteine and the conserved F or W are not part of the CDR3 here.

V gene,J gene,CDR3 protein
TRBV20-1,TRBJ2-3,SAGRSGRSDTQY
TRBV7-3,TRBJ2-5,ASSLGDRARGETQY
TRBV7-3,TRBJ2-3,ASSSKLPPDTQY
TRBV27,TRBJ2-1,AVGLAGETNEQF
TRBV2,TRBJ2-5,ASNYDRVGGETQY
TRBV27,TRBJ1-6,ASSFPSTGTNSPLH
TRBV12-5,TRBJ2-5,ASGLGGRETQY
TRBV27,TRBJ1-2,ASSPRGQAYVYGYT
TRBV10-3,TRBJ1-1,AISVSGRPNTEAF
TRBV7-2,TRBJ2-2,ASRRSGELF
TRBV20-1,TRBJ2-1,SATGTGGHNEQF
TRBV30,TRBJ2-1,AWGQPWGEQF
TRBV7-2,TRBJ2-4,ASSPLTSRIRNIQY
TRBV6-1,TRBJ2-1,ASTPAVSSYNEQF
TRBV18,TRBJ2-2,ASSRLAGEMNTGELF
TRBV6-1,TRBJ2-7,ASRAPLGTSSSYEQY
TRBV11-2,TRBJ2-1,ASSMIPGLGNNEQF
TRBV29-1,TRBJ2-7,SFWTGHEQY
TRBV2,TRBJ1-6,ASRGQKSSPLH
TRBV6-1,TRBJ2-6,ASISPFSGANVLT
TRBV7-6,TRBJ2-3,ASSLGDLADTQY
TRBV6-1,TRBJ2-1,ASSPGLAGHNEQF
TRBV7-9,TRBJ2-1,ASSPRGEQF
TRBV11-2,TRBJ1-1,ASRNRGRDTEAF
TRBV19,TRBJ2-1,ASTPKSSYNEQF
TRBV24-1,TRBJ2-5,ATSDSGRAGETQY
TRBV5-1,TRBJ1-2,ASSLGGNNYGYT
TRBV4-2,TRBJ2-7,ASSQETRGSYEQY
TRBV30,TRBJ1-2,AWSVIFRARGDRVIYGYT
TRBV11-2,TRBJ2-1,ASSPLSGRANNEQF
TRBV27,TRBJ1-2,ASSFRWDRGFYGYT
TRBV28,TRBJ2-5,ASSTLGGGGQETQY
TRBV6-1,TRBJ2-1,ASLPPGVNNEQF
TRBV11-2,TRBJ2-1,ASSLTSGSWNEQF
TRBV24-1,TRBJ2-7,ATSDNVDEQY
TRBV12-3/TRBV12-4,TRBJ2-5,ASSLRMGPPETQY
TRBV27,TRBJ2-7,ASSLSLGDEQY
TRBV28,TRBJ2-3,ASSYTSGSTDTQY
TRBV6-1,TRBJ1-6,ASSSQGGDSPLH
TRBV18,TRBJ2-1,ASSPLGSGSSYNEQF
TRBV18,TRBJ2-1,ASSPEQAPYNEQF
TRBV5-1,TRBJ2-3,ASSLAGHTITDTHY
TRBV5-1,TRBJ2-7,ASSLEYEQY
TRBV9,TRBJ2-2,ASSVASENTGELF
TRBV11-1,TRBJ1-1,ASSFGPEAF
TRBV19,TRBJ1-2,ASSTRDRVGYGYT
TRBV7-9,TRBJ2-2,ASRRTSGAINTGELF
TRBV30,TRBJ2-6,AWSVRPSGANVLT
TRBV29-1,TRBJ2-1,SVLTSYNEQF
TRBV12-3/TRBV12-4,TRBJ1-3,ASSPIY